Listed below are T cell receptor beta chains from one sample, sequenced in a study of blood T cell repertoires in COVID-19. TCRdb keeps only in-frame clones here, not all; method: immunoSEQ multiplex PCR. The sample has about 210,000 clones, more than 75% seen once; the top ten hold 4.5% to 6.5%. The sample taken for sequencing was PBMCs or T cells enriched from blood (not recorded which). All receptors come from a man aged 35-49 years with acute COVID-19. The CDR3 runs from the conserved cysteine through the conserved F or W. The D gene is left open where the match is weak. Rows give clone size only sometimes, using once, few, many, or a class for an expanded clone.

NA	TRBV7-9	TRBJ1-4	NA	TGTGCCAGCAGCTTAAATCAGGGCGCGGCCCCTAATGAAAAACTGTTTTTT	CASSLNQGAAPNEKLFF
TRBD2	TRBV9	TRBJ2-3	NA	TGTGCCAGCAACAGCGGGAGGGCCCCAGATACGCAGTATTTT	CASNSGRAPDTQYF
NA	TRBV7-3	TRBJ2-1	NA	TGTGCCAGCACCCAGGGGTCCAACGATGAGCAGTTCTTC	CASTQGSNDEQFF
TRBD1	TRBV24-1	TRBJ2-1	NA	TGTGCCTCCGGAACAACGAAGGGACAGTTGAATGAGCAGTTCTTC	CASGTTKGQLNEQFF
NA	TRBV27	TRBJ1-1	NA	TGTGCCAGCAGTTTAAGTTTCGGGGAGTGGACTGAAGCTTTCTTT	CASSLSFGEWTEAFF
NA	TRBV21-1	TRBJ2-1	NA	TGTGCCAGCAGCCCTCGGCGGGATTCCTACAATGAGCAGTTCTTC	CASSPRRDSYNEQFF
NA	TRBV20-1	TRBJ1-5	NA	TGCAGTGCTAGTGGTTCAGGAAATCAGCCCCAGCATTTT	CSASGSGNQPQHF
NA	TRBV28	TRBJ1-5	few	TGTGCCAGCGATTCTCAGGGGCATCAGCCCCAGCATTTT	CASDSQGHQPQHF
NA	TRBV5-1	TRBJ2-7	NA	TGCGCCAGCAGCCCGGGATTGGGGACTCCCGTTGGTGAGCAGTACTTC	CASSPGLGTPVGEQYF
TRBD1	TRBV18	TRBJ2-1	NA	TGTGCCAGCTCAGAAGGACAGGGGACCTACAATGAGCAGTTCTTC	CASSEGQGTYNEQFF
TRBD1	TRBV6-1	TRBJ2-7	NA	TGTGCCAGCAGTGGGGGCCGCAGACAGGGGGTTTCCTACGAGCAGTACTTC	CASSGGRRQGVSYEQYF